Here is one T cell receptor beta chain with its context. The target antigen is unknown. The treatment is: approximately 18 received Ad26.COV2.S at low or high dose, single or two shots; roughly five received placebo; per-sample allocation not given. On day 63 after the first injection, vaccine and placebo recipients gave samples. Boston supplied an adult donor aged 18-55 years. This record comes from a study of Ad26.COV2.S vaccination and SARS-CoV-2 variants. Regarding the study as a whole: Assessments of TCR breadth and depth may have underestimated the total T cell responses.

Germline assignment: CDR1 SNHLY and CDR2 FYNNEI. This CDR3 spans 14 amino acids. V lost 6 bases, J lost 7 bases, and 19 bases lay in between. Libraries were prepared by immunoSEQ multiplex PCR; TCRdb keeps only in-frame clonotypes and omits some of them. Found here are around 450,000 clones, roughly 90% of them singletons; the top ten hold more than 9%. The gene calls are TRBV2 and TRBJ2-7, with D possibly being TRBD1 or TRBD2 (7 bases each). Here the sequenced sample was peripheral blood, taken in a trial of Ad26.COV2.S vaccine versus placebo. This receptor was taken from a person between 18 and 60 years old who received the Ad26.COV2.S COVID-19 vaccine or a placebo. The DNA of the CDR3 is TGTGCCAGCAGCCCCCCCAGGGGGGGAAGGGAGCAGTACTTC. Its translation: CASSPPRGGREQYF.